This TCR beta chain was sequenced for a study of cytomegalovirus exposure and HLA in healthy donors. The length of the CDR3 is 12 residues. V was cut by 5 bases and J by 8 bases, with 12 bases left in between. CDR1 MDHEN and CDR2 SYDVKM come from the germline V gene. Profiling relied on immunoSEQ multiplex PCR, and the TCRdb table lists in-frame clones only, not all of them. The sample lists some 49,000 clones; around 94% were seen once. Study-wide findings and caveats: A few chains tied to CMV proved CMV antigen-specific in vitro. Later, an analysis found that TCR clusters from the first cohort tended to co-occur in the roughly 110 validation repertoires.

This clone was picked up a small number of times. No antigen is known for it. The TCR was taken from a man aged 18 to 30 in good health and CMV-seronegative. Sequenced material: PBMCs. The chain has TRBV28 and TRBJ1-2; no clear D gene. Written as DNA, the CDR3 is TGTGCCAGCAGTCCCCGAGGGAGGGGCTACACCTTC. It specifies CASSPRGRGYTF.